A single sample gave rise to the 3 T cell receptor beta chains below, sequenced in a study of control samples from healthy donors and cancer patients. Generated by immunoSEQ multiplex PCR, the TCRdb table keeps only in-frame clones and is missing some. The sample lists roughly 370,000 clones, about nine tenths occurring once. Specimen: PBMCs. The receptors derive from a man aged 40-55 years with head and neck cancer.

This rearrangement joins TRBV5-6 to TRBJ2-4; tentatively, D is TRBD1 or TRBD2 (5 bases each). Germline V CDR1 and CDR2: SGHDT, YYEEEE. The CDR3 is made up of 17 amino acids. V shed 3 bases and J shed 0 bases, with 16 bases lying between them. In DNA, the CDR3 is TGTGCCAGCAGCTCCTGGGACCGAGCATTAGCCAAAAACATTCAGTACTTC. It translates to CASSSWDRALAKNIQYF.

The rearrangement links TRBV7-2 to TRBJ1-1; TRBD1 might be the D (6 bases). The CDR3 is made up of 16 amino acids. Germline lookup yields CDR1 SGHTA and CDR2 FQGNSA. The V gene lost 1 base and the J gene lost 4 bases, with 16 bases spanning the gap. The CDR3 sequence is CASSLGVGGLGTEAFF. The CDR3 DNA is TGTGCCAGCAGCTTAGGCGTTGGGGGCTTGGGCACTGAAGCTTTCTTT.

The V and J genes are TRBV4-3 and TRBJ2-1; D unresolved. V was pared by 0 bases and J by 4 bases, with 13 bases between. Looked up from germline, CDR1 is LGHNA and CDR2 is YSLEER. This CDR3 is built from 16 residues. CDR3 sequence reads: CASSQESEQAYNEQFF. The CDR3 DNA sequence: TGCGCCAGCAGCCAAGAATCGGAGCAGGCGTACAATGAGCAGTTCTTC.